The 9 T cell receptor beta chains presented below share a single source sample, sequenced in a study of T cells expressing NK-cell markers. From the 5' RACE reads, TCRdb lists one entry per CDR3 protein and no DNA. The repertoire shows roughly 430,000 distinct CDR3 sequences; the top ten hold approximately 7%. The sequenced sample was blood T cells: a sorted CD56 or NKG2C T cell subset, CD4+ or CD8+ T cells, or bulk PBMC T cells (not recorded which). The receptors were gathered from a woman between 18 and 75 years old in good health.

The chain joins TRBV20-1 to TRBJ1-4; lacking DNA, the TRBD1 call made by TCRdb goes unchecked. Germline lookup yields CDR1 DFQATT and CDR2 SNEGSKA (reference sequence). CDR3 length: 14 residues. Here the CDR3 reads CSARDPQGVGKLFF.

CDR3 amino acids: CASSLAGGSELFF. The V gene is TRBV11-3, the J gene TRBJ2-2; the TCRdb call, TRBD2, lacks DNA for checking. This CDR3 contains 13 residues. The V gene's germline CDR1 is SGHNT and CDR2 YENEEA.

This chain joins TRBV10-3 and TRBJ2-3; TCRdb gives TRBD2 as the D gene, but with no DNA this cannot be confirmed. Germline V lookup: CDR1 ENHRY, CDR2 SYGVKD. This CDR3 contains 13 residues. The CDR3 here is CATWTSVTDTQYF.

CDR3: CSAVVYGGSYYNEQFF. The chain links TRBV20-1 to TRBJ2-1; TCRdb's D gene call, TRBD1, goes unchecked for lack of DNA. This CDR3 has 16 amino acids. CDR1 and CDR2 (germline): DFQATT, SNEGSKA (reference sequence).

V and J are TRBV4-3 and TRBJ1-2; TCRdb lists TRBD1, though no DNA is available to test this call. Germline CDR1 reads LGHNA; CDR2 reads YSLEER. The CDR3 is made up of 17 amino acids. The CDR3 sequence: CASSQVGQGDRVSGYTF.

The rearrangement joins TRBV12-5 to TRBJ2-1; TCRdb's assignment of TRBD2 cannot be checked, as there is no DNA. The length of the CDR3 is 15 residues. From germline, CDR1 is LGHNT and CDR2 FRNRAP. The CDR3 protein is CASGLGLLAGDEQFF.

The chain joins TRBV5-1 to TRBJ2-1; TCRdb picks TRBD2, but there is no DNA to check that call. Per the germline V gene, CDR1 is SGHRS and CDR2 is YFSETQ. The CDR3 totals 19 residues. CDR3 sequence: CASSLALSLAPSSYNEQFF.

The chain joins TRBV10-3 to TRBJ2-3. In germline, CDR1 is ENHRY, CDR2 SYGVKD. This CDR3 comprises 14 residues. The CDR3 protein is CAIRDLSSTDTQYF.

Here the CDR3 reads CASSQVASGSYEQFF. The gene calls are TRBV4-2 and TRBJ2-1; without DNA, the TCRdb call of TRBD2 cannot be checked. The CDR3 extends over 15 amino acids. The germline V gene has CDR1 LGHNA and CDR2 YNFKEQ.